Presented here are 10 T cell receptor beta chains from one specimen sequenced in a study of control samples from healthy donors and cancer patients. Using immunoSEQ multiplex PCR, the repertoire was profiled, and TCRdb retains in-frame clones only, with some absent. Of around 89,000 clones listed, roughly 78% were seen once; the top ten hold approximately 9.8%. Sequencing was performed on blood. Every receptor here comes from a woman aged 55-75 years in good health.

The rearrangement links TRBV7-8 to TRBJ1-5, with TRBD1 as a possible D gene (5 bases). This CDR3 is built from 14 residues. The germline V gene encodes CDR1 SGHVS and CDR2 FQNEAQ. V gave up 0 bases and J gave up 6 bases, with 9 bases separating them. CDR3 region: CASSLALGGQPQHF. The CDR3 nucleotides are TGTGCCAGCAGCTTAGCATTGGGGGGTCAGCCCCAGCATTTT.

DNA of the CDR3: TGTGCCAGCTCACCCAGGACGACCAGCGGGGGTCCTATGAGGTCTGGGGCCAACGTCCTGACTTTC. Translating gives CASSPRTTSGGPMRSGANVLTF. The chain uses TRBV18 and TRBJ2-6, with TRBD2 matching over 8 bases. Trimming took 3 bases from V and 1 from J; bases not matched to a gene: 20. Germline CDR1 reads KGHSH; CDR2 reads LQKENI. This CDR3 has 22 residues.

This sequence joins TRBV6-5 and TRBJ1-5; TRBD1 matches 8 bases. The V segment lost 5 bases and the J segment 6 bases; nucleotides outside the gene matches: 3. This CDR3 region has 13 residues. Germline V gene data show CDR1 as MNHEY and CDR2 as SVGAGI. CDR3 protein: CASSRDRTQPQHF. CDR3 nucleotide sequence: TGTGCCAGCAGTCGGGACAGGACTCAGCCCCAGCATTTT.

This clone turned up a few times. The CDR3 here is CSVRPSGDIQYF. For the CDR3, the DNA is TGCAGCGTCAGACCATCTGGAGACATTCAGTACTTC. This rearrangement joins TRBV29-1 to TRBJ2-4; D gene unclear. From germline, CDR1 is SQVTM and CDR2 ANQGSEA. The CDR3 extends over 12 amino acids. V lost 6 bases and J 8 bases, leaving 14 bases between the germline ends.

This chain uses TRBV28 with TRBJ1-3, with 10 bases that match TRBD1. In germline, CDR1 is MDHEN, CDR2 SYDVKM. The CDR3 is made up of 15 amino acids. V lost 4 bases and J lost 2; bases outside the gene matches: 2. The CDR3 region has the DNA TGTGCCAGCAGTTGGACAGGGGGAACTGGAAACACCATATATTTT. Protein sequence: CASSWTGGTGNTIYF.

This chain connects TRBV7-9 to TRBJ2-2, with a possible D match to TRBD2 (5 bases). The V end lost 8 bases, the J end lost 7 bases, and 11 bases lay between the germline ends. This CDR3 contains 12 residues. Per the germline V gene, CDR1 is SEHNR and CDR2 is FQNEAQ (reference sequence). The CDR3 sequence is CASGRAGGELFF. The CDR3 DNA reads as TGTGCCAGCGGACGGGCGGGCGGGGAGCTGTTTTTT. Filled out from reference TRBV7-9 and TRBJ2-2, the complete variable domain reads DTGVSQNPRHKITKRGQNVTFRCDPISEHNRLYWYRQTLGQGPEFLTYFQNEAQLEKSRLLSDRFSAERPKGSFSTLEIQRTEQGDSAMYLCASGRAGGELFFGEGSRLTVL.

The CDR3 sequence: CAAREQGVTQYF. DNA for the CDR3: TGTGCCGCTCGTGAACAGGGAGTGACCCAGTACTTC. This chain links TRBV2 with TRBJ2-5; weak D call: TRBD1 (6 bases). The CDR3 totals 12 residues. CDR1 and CDR2 (germline): SNHLY, FYNNEI. V lost 11 bases to trimming and J lost 7 bases, with 17 bases between them.

This rearrangement joins TRBV10-1 to TRBJ1-1; D is unclear. There are 13 residues in the CDR3. CDR1 is WNHNN and CDR2 is SYGVQD in the germline V gene (reference sequence). V was trimmed by 4 bases and J by 3 bases, leaving 9 bases between them. This CDR3 is CASSVSGYTEAFF. CDR3 in DNA: TGCGCCAGCAGTGTATCCGGATACACTGAAGCTTTCTTT.

V is TRBV10-3 and J is TRBJ1-5, with 7 bases fitting TRBD1. Germline lookup yields CDR1 ENHRY and CDR2 SYGVKD. CDR3 size: 15 residues. The trim removed 2 bases at V and 3 bases at J, leaving 4 bases unmatched. CDR3 amino acids: CAISEADRPNQPQHF. The DNA for the CDR3 is TGTGCCATCAGTGAGGCGGACAGGCCCAATCAGCCCCAGCATTTT.

The chain combines TRBV5-1 with TRBJ1-1; no reliable D call. Trimming took 1 base from V and 1 from J, leaving 8 bases between them. CDR1 is SGHRS and CDR2 is YFSETQ in the germline V gene. The CDR3 consists of 14 residues. CDR3 DNA: TGCGCCAGCAGCTTGTCCAGCACGAACACTGAAGCTTTCTTT. Translation gives CASSLSSTNTEAFF.